This T cell receptor beta chain was profiled in a study of vaccination and CD4 T cells after COVID-19. In regard to this clonotype: The antigen is not known.

The Oncomine TCR Beta short-read assay sequenced DNA from cultured CD4+ T cells. In TCRdb, the PCR reads were re-called with MiXCR into one record per CDR3 protein. The data contain approximately 15,000 distinct CDR3 sequences, approximately 40% of them singletons. Treatment given: roughly 11-day PBMC culture with coronavirus spike peptide pools or control peptides (ViraFEST assay). Antigen-specific T cells were expanded with peptide pools by ViraFEST, and TCRs were then sequenced. The sequence derives from a human donor who had recovered from COVID-19. The sample was CD4+ T cells from blood, cultured in vitro.

This CDR3 is CAWTGPAGTEAFF. The CDR3 DNA follows: TGTGCCTGGACGGGACCGGCGGGCACTGAAGCTTTCTTT. The J gene is TRBJ1-1, the V gene TRBV30; a weak D match, TRBD1 (5 bases). Germline V gene sequence: CDR1 GTSNPN, CDR2 SVGIG (reference sequence). This CDR3 is 13 amino acids long. Trimming took off 4 bases at V and 4 bases at J, with 13 bases between the two ends.